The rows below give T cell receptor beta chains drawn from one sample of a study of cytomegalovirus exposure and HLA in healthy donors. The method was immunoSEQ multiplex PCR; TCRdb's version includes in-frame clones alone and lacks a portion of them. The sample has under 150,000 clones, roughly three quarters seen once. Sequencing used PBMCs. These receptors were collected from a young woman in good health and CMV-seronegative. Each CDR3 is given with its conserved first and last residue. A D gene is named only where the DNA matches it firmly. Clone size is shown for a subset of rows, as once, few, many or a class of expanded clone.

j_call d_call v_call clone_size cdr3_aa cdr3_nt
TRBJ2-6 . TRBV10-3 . CAISEPAAGVGANVLTF TGTGCCATCAGTGAGCCCGCCGCAGGGGTAGGGGCCAACGTCCTGACTTTC
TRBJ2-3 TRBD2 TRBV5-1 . CASSLELASTDTQYF TGCGCCAGCAGCTTGGAACTAGCGAGCACAGATACGCAGTATTTT
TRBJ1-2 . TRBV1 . CTSSQRSCSGGLDYGYTF TGCACCAGCAGCCAACGGAGCTGCTCCGGGGGGCTGGACTATGGCTACACCTTC
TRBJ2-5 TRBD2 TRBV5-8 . CASSSGTSGQETQYF TGTGCCAGCAGCTCCGGGACTAGCGGCCAAGAGACCCAGTACTTC
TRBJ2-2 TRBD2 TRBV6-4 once CASKPSGNTGELFF TGTGCCAGCAAACCTAGCGGGAACACCGGGGAGCTGTTTTTT
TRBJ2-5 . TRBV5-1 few CASSLGVNQETQYF TGCGCCAGCAGCTTGGGAGTCAACCAAGAGACCCAGTACTTC
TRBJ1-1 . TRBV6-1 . CASSEGANTEAFF TGTGCCAGCAGTGAAGGAGCGAACACTGAAGCTTTCTTT
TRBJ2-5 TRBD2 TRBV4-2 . CASSQDRRERGETQYF TGTGCCAGCAGCCAAGACAGGCGGGAGAGGGGAGAGACCCAGTACTTC
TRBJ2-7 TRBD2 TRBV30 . CAWRDDGSGRGYEQYF TGTGCCTGGAGGGACGATGGGAGCGGGAGAGGCTACGAGCAGTACTTC
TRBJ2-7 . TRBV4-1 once CASSGGGLGEQYF TGCGCCAGCAGCGGTGGGGGGTTGGGGGAGCAGTACTTC
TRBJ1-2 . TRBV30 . CAWSTGTGGYGYTF TGTGCCTGGAGTACCGGGACGGGGGGGTATGGCTACACCTTC
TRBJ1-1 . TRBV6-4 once CASRHTGNTEAFF TGTGCCAGCAGACATACAGGGAACACTGAAGCTTTCTTT
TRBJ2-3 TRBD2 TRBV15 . CATSTYGGYQLAGSTDTQYF TGTGCCACCAGCACCTACGGGGGGTATCAACTAGCGGGAAGCACAGATACGCAGTATTTT
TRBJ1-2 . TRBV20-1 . CSAGGLEGYTF TGCAGTGCTGGAGGACTGGAGGGCTACACCTTC
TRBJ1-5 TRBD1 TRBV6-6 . CASSGQGFDSNQPQHF TGTGCCAGCAGTGGACAGGGCTTCGATAGCAATCAGCCCCAGCATTTT
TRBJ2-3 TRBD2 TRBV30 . CAWSAGLAGLTDTQYF TGTGCCTGGAGTGCCGGACTAGCGGGGCTCACAGATACGCAGTATTTT
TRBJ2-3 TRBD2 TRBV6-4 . CASSLAGGPTDTQYF TGTGCCAGCAGTCTAGCGGGAGGGCCGACAGATACGCAGTATTTT
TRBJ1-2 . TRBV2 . CASGGIPYGYTF TGTGCCAGCGGCGGGATCCCTTATGGCTACACCTTC
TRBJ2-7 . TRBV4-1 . CASRLDGGRGEQYF TGCGCCAGCAGGCTGGATGGGGGTAGGGGGGAGCAGTACTTC
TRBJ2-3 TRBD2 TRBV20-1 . CSASNWGGQYF TGCAGTGCTAGTAATTGGGGGGGGCAGTATTTT
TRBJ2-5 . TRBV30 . CAWSLVQETQYF TGTGCCTGGAGTTTAGTCCAAGAGACCCAGTACTTC
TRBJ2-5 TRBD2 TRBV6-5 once CATRILAGYETQYF TGTGCCACCAGAATTCTAGCGGGATATGAGACCCAGTACTTC
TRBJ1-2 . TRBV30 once CAWSTDTLNYGYTF TGTGCCTGGAGTACGGACACCCTTAACTATGGCTACACCTTC
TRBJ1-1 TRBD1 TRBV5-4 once CASSLEQGAITEAFF TGTGCCAGCAGCTTGGAACAGGGGGCTATCACTGAAGCTTTCTTT
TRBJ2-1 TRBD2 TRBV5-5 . CASSTLAAYNEQFF TGTGCCAGCAGCACACTAGCGGCCTACAATGAGCAGTTCTTC
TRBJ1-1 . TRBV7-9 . CASSPRPAPGTEAFF TGTGCCAGCAGCCCCCGACCCGCCCCGGGCACTGAAGCTTTCTTT
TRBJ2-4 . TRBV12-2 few CASRLHPGLKNIQYF TGTGCAAGTCGCCTACACCCCGGACTTAAAAACATTCAGTACTTC
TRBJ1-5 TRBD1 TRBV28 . CASSSPGQGVIGNQPQHF TGTGCCAGCAGTTCCCCGGGACAGGGGGTTATCGGCAATCAGCCCCAGCATTTT